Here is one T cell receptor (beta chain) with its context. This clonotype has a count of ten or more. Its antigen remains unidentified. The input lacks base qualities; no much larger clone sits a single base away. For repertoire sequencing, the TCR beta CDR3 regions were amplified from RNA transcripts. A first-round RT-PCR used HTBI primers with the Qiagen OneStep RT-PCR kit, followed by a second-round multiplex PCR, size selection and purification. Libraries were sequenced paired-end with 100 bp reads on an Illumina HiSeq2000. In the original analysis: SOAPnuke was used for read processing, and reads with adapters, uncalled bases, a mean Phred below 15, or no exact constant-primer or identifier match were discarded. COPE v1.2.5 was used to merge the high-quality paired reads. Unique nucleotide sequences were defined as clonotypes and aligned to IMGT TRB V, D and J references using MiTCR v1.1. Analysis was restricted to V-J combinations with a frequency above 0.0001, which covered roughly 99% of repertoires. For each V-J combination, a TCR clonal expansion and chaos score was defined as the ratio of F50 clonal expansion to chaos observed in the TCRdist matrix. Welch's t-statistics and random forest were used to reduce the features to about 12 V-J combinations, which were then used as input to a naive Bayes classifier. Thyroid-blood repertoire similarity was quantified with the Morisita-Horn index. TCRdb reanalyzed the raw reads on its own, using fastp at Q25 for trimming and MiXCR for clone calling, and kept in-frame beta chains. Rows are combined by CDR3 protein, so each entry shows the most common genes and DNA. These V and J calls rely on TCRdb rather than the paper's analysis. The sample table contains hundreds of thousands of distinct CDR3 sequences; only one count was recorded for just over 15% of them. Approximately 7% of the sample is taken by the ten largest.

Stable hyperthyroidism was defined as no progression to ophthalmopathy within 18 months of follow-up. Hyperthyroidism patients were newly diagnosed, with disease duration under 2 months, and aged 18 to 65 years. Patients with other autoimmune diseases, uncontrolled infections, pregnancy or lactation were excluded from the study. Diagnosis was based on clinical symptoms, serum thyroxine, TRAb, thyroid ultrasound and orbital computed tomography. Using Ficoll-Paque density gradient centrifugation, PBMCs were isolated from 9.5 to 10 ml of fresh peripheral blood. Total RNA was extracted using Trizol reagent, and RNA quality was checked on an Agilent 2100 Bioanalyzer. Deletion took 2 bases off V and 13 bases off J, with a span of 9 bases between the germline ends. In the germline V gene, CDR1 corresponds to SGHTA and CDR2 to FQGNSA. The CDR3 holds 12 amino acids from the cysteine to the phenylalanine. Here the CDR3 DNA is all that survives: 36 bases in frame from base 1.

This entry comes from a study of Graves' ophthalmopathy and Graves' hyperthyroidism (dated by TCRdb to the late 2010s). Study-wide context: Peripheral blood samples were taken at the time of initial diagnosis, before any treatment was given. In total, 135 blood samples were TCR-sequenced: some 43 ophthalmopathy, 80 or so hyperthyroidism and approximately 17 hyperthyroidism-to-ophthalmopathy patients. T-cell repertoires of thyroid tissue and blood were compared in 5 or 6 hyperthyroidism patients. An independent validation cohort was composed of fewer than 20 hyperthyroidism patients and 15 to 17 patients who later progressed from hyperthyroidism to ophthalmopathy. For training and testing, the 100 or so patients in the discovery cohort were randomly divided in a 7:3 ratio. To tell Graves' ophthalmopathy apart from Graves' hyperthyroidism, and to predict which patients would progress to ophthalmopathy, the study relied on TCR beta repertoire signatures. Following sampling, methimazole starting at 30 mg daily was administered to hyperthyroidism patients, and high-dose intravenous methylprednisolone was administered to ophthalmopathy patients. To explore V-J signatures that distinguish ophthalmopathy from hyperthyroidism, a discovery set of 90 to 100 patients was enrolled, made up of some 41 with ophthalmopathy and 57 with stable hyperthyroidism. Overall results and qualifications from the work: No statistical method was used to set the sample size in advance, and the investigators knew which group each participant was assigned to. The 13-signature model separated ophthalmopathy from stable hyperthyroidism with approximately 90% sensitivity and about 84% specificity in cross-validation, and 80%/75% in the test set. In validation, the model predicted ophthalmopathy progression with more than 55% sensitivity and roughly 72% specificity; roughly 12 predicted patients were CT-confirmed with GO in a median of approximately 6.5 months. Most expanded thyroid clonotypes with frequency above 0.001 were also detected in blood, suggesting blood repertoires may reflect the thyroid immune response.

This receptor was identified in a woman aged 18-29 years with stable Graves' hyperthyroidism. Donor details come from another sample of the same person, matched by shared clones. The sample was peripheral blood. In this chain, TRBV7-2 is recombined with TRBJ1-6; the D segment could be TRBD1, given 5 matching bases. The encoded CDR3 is CASSLWGSPLHF. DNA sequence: TGTGCCAGCAGCTTATGGGGGTCGCCCCTCCACTTT.